The present T cell receptor (beta chain) was sequenced within a study of shared clonotypes between healthy human individuals. Looking at the study overall: CD4 naive cells filled three plates per donor, CD4 memory three, CD8 naive two and CD8 memory one.

The CDR3 covers 16 residues. V gave up 3 bases and J gave up 0 bases, with 15 bases separating them. Germline V gene lookup returns CDR1 SEHNR and CDR2 FQNEAQ (reference sequence). Libraries were prepared by immunoSEQ multiplex PCR; TCRdb keeps only in-frame clonotypes and omits some of them. The sample carries roughly 640,000 clones, approximately 97% recorded once. V gene TRBV7-9 combines with J gene TRBJ2-7; TRBD1 is a possible D gene (5 bases). Sequenced input: naive CD4+ T cells sorted from blood. The subset here: CD45RA+ positively selected. The source is a woman aged 25-40 years in good health. DNA of the CDR3: TGTGCCAGCAGCTTCTCCTCGGTCAGGGACTCCTACGAGCAGTACTTC. This translates into CASSFSSVRDSYEQYF.